A single sample is the source of the 7 T cell receptor beta chains below, sequenced in a study of T cell changes during pregnancy in multiple sclerosis. The protocol was immunoSEQ multiplex PCR, while the TCRdb copy is restricted to in-frame clones and leaves out a portion. The sample lists tens of thousands of clones, just over 90% occurring once. The source was CD4+ T cells from peripheral blood mononuclear cells, collected before pregnancy. These receptors all come from a female donor with multiple sclerosis, enrolled in a pregnancy study.

This rearrangement joins TRBV12-5 to TRBJ2-1; the D is unclear. V was clipped by 2 bases and J by 4 bases, with 6 bases between them. The CDR3 extends over 13 amino acids. Per germline, CDR1 LGHNT and CDR2 FRNRAP. The CDR3 nucleotides are TGTGCTAGTGGTTTGAACTATTACAATGAGCAGTTCTTC. It is translated as CASGLNYYNEQFF.

V and J are TRBV10-2 and TRBJ2-5; the match to TRBD2 covers 14 bases. The germline gives CDR1 WSHSY, CDR2 SAAADI. V lost 5 bases to trimming and J lost 5 bases; unmatched junction nucleotides: 7. The CDR3 extends over 16 amino acids. The CDR3 loop is CASSTGLAGVGETQYF. DNA for the CDR3: TGCGCCAGCAGTACGGGACTAGCGGGAGTGGGGGAGACCCAGTACTTC.

V and J are TRBV4-2 and TRBJ2-3; D is perhaps TRBD1 (5 bases). This CDR3 has 16 amino acids. Trimming stripped 0 bases from V and 6 bases from J, with 16 bases between. The germline V gene has CDR1 LGHNA and CDR2 YNFKEQ. The CDR3 loop is CASSQDRQGARDTQYF. CDR3 DNA: TGTGCCAGCAGCCAAGATAGGCAGGGTGCGCGGGATACGCAGTATTTT.

The rearrangement joins TRBV7-8 to TRBJ2-4; 7 bases fit TRBD1. Trimming took 5 bases from V and 6 from J; bases not matched to a gene: 13. This CDR3 contains 16 residues. Germline-derived CDR1 and CDR2 are SGHVS and FQNEAQ. CDR3 sequence (DNA): TGTGCCAGCAGCCCCTTTAGGACGGGGACAGCAAACATTCAGTACTTC. Protein: CASSPFRTGTANIQYF.

V gene TRBV7-9 combines with J gene TRBJ1-1; D gene ambiguous. Germline V gene sequence: CDR1 SEHNR, CDR2 FQNEAQ (reference sequence). V lost 6 bases, J lost 2 bases, and 19 bases lay in between. The CDR3 runs to 16 residues. CDR3 in DNA: TGTGCCAGCAGTCCCGGTCCAGGTGTTGTCAACACTGAAGCTTTCTTT. This gives the protein CASSPGPGVVNTEAFF. Drawing the rest from reference TRBV7-9 and TRBJ1-1, the complete variable domain is DTGVSQNPRHKITKRGQNVTFRCDPISEHNRLYWYRQTLGQGPEFLTYFQNEAQLEKSRLLSDRFSAERPKGSFSTLEIQRTEQGDSAMYLCASSPGPGVVNTEAFFGQGTRLTVV.

This sequence joins TRBV6-5 and TRBJ2-7, with 9 bases matching TRBD2. Germline loops: CDR1 MNHEY, CDR2 SVGAGI. J lost 1 base, V lost 6 bases, and 4 bases had no gene match. CDR3 length: 14 amino acids. The CDR3, as DNA: TGTGCCAGCAGGCGGGGGGGACCGTCCTACGAGCAGTACTTC. This encodes CASRRGGPSYEQYF.

The CDR3 reads CASSPWGGGINQETQYF. The CDR3 DNA reads TGTGCCAGCTCACCGTGGGGAGGGGGTATCAACCAAGAGACCCAGTACTTC. J is TRBJ2-5 and V is TRBV18; TRBD2 might be the D (7 bases). The V end was cut by 3 bases, the J end by 0 bases, with 17 bases between. The CDR3 is made up of 17 amino acids. Germline-derived CDR1 and CDR2 are KGHSH and LQKENI.